One sample yielded the 14 T cell receptor beta chains listed below, sequenced in a study of chronic HIV infection and antiretroviral therapy. MiXCR was run by TCRdb on the 5' RACE reads, yielding one entry per CDR3 protein. Of more than 40,000 distinct CDR3 sequences listed, about 18% are singletons. The sample was peripheral blood. The receptors come from an adult who had HIV and had not received antiretroviral therapy, or was an uninfected healthy control (not recorded which).

This clonotype was observed a few times. This chain joins TRBV10-1 and TRBJ2-2; unclear D gene. In germline, CDR1 is WNHNN, CDR2 SYGVQD (reference sequence). V was cut by 6 bases and J by 6 bases, with 11 bases left in between. The CDR3 sequence is 13 residues long. CDR3 protein: CASSPGRAGELFF. CDR3 sequence (DNA): TGCGCCAGCAGCCCTGGGCGTGCCGGGGAGCTGTTTTTT.

This chain connects TRBV20-1 to TRBJ1-5, with a weak D call TRBD1 (5 bases). Between the trimmed V and J ends, which lost 6 bases and 9 bases, there was a span of 21 bases. From germline, CDR1 is DFQATT and CDR2 SNEGSKA (reference sequence). The CDR3 has 14 residues. The CDR3 spells CSAAPGPTVGPQHF. As DNA, the CDR3 is TGCAGTGCCGCTCCGGGACCCACCGTTGGGCCCCAGCATTTT.

This clonotype came up a few times. The chain has TRBV29-1 and TRBJ2-1; D not certain. Per the germline V gene, CDR1 is SQVTM and CDR2 is ANQGSEA. The V end was cut by 3 bases, the J end by 14 bases, with 14 bases between. This CDR3 spans 11 amino acids. CDR3 nucleotide sequence: TGCAGCGTTGATACCGGCAGGCCAAAGTTCTTC. Amino acids: CSVDTGRPKFF.

This clonotype appeared a few times. The V and J genes are TRBV28 and TRBJ2-7; D may be TRBD2 (6 bases). Germline V CDR1 and CDR2: MDHEN, SYDVKM. The CDR3 loop spans 16 amino acids. The V end was cut by 6 bases, the J end by 0 bases, with 18 bases between. CDR3 residues: CASSPSGPTRSYEQYF. CDR3 bases: TGTGCCAGCAGCCCCAGCGGGCCCACCCGCTCCTACGAGCAGTACTTC.

The rearrangement joins TRBV24-1 to TRBJ2-1; 8 positions agree with TRBD2. Trimming cost V 5 bases and J 0 bases; bases outside gene matches: 2. From germline, CDR1 is KGHDR and CDR2 SFDVKD. This CDR3 is built from 15 residues. The CDR3 nucleotides read TGTGCCACCAGTGCCGGACTAGCCTCCTACAATGAGCAGTTCTTC. Translating it yields CATSAGLASYNEQFF.

Many counts were recorded for this clonotype. The V call is TRBV5-1, the J call TRBJ1-4, with D unclear. Trimming pared 1 base from V and 6 bases from J, leaving 13 bases between. Germline CDR1 and CDR2: SGHRS and YFSETQ. The CDR3 is made up of 15 amino acids. CDR3 nucleotides: TGCGCCAGCAGCTTGCGGAGCCCGAGGGATGAAAAACTGTTTTTT. Its translation is CASSLRSPRDEKLFF.

The genes are TRBV29-1 and TRBJ2-2; TRBD1 might be the D (5 bases). The ends were cut back, 2 bases at V and 1 base at J, with 8 bases in the middle. The CDR3 consists of 14 residues. Germline V lookup: CDR1 SQVTM, CDR2 ANQGSEA. This chain's CDR3 is CSVEWGLNTGELFF. CDR3 bases: TGCAGCGTTGAATGGGGCCTGAACACCGGGGAGCTGTTTTTT.

The chain recombines TRBV19 with TRBJ2-5; 13 bases are a match to TRBD2. Germline assignment: CDR1 LNHDA and CDR2 SQIVND (reference sequence). V dropped 5 bases and J dropped 4; count of bases not matched to a gene: 13. This CDR3 has 18 amino acids. The CDR3 protein is CASSLGLAGTEGTETQYF. The DNA for the CDR3 is TGTGCCAGTAGTTTGGGACTAGCGGGAACAGAGGGGACAGAGACCCAGTACTTC.

This chain links TRBV7-9 with TRBJ2-7; D uncertain. The V gene's germline CDR1 is SEHNR and CDR2 FQNEAQ (reference sequence). With 7 bases removed from V and 7 bases from J, the gap between germline ends came to 20 bases. This CDR3 has 14 residues. The CDR3 DNA sequence: TGTGCCAGCACCCTCCTGGGCGAGCGAACGGAGCAGTACTTC. Its translation: CASTLLGERTEQYF.

In its sample, this clonotype was seen a few times. The chain employs TRBV7-9 and TRBJ2-7; D is unresolved. Germline CDR1 SEHNR, CDR2 FQNEAQ (reference sequence). V lost 5 bases, J lost 6 bases, and 8 bases lay in between. The CDR3 length is 11 residues. The DNA for the CDR3 is TGTGCCAGCAGCCCGGCCCGCGAGCAGTACTTC. Protein: CASSPAREQYF.

This clonotype was detected ten times or more. The chain combines TRBV28 with TRBJ2-3; no firm D call. V lost 9 bases and J 2 bases, leaving 12 bases between the germline ends. Germline V gives CDR1 MDHEN, CDR2 SYDVKM. The CDR3 is 13 amino acids. CDR3: CASRTLLTDTQYF. CDR3 nucleotides: TGTGCCAGTAGGACCCTTCTCACAGATACGCAGTATTTT.

The chain links TRBV3-1 to TRBJ2-1, with 11 nucleotides matching TRBD2. V shed 4 bases and J 4 bases; nucleotides not matched to a gene: 3. Per germline, CDR1 LGHDT and CDR2 YNNKEL (reference sequence). This CDR3 is 15 amino acids long. CDR3 region: CASSRLAGSYNEQFF. CDR3 sequence (DNA): TGTGCCAGCAGCCGACTAGCGGGATCTTACAATGAGCAGTTCTTC.

This clonotype showed up just a few times. CDR3 coding DNA: TGTGCCAGCTCACGAACAGGGAAGAACACTGAAGCTTTCTTT. Its translation: CASSRTGKNTEAFF. The rearrangement links TRBV18 to TRBJ1-1; possibly TRBD1 for D (6 bases). Germline values: CDR1 KGHSH, CDR2 LQKENI. The CDR3 sequence is 14 residues long. The V end lost 4 bases, the J end lost 1 base, and 10 bases lay between the germline ends.

The V and J genes are TRBV5-8 and TRBJ2-5, with TRBD1 matching over 9 bases. The CDR3 is 14 amino acids. J lost 3 bases, V lost 4 bases, and 4 bases had no gene match. From germline, CDR1 is SGHTS and CDR2 YDEGEE. In DNA form, the CDR3 reads TGTGCCAGCAGCACCCGGACAGGGGAAGAGACCCAGTACTTC. Amino acids: CASSTRTGEETQYF.